This T cell receptor (beta chain) was observed in a study of T cells in Graves' hyperthyroidism and ophthalmopathy (dated by TCRdb to between 2017 and 2020). Regarding the research as a whole: Peripheral blood samples were taken at the time of initial diagnosis, prior to any treatment. The study also compared thyroid tissue and blood T-cell repertoires from more than five Graves' hyperthyroidism patients. A discovery cohort of about 96 patients, approximately 45 with Graves' ophthalmopathy and roughly 59 with stable Graves' hyperthyroidism, was used to find distinguishing TCR V-J signatures. After blood sampling, hyperthyroidism patients were treated with methimazole at a starting dose of 30 mg daily, and ophthalmopathy patients were treated with high-dose intravenous methylprednisolone. TCR Vbeta CDR3 sequencing of roughly 140 peripheral blood samples (43 ophthalmopathy, over 70 hyperthyroidism and approximately 17 progressor patients) is reported in the paper. Whether ophthalmopathy could be predicted prospectively was tested in an independent validation cohort made up of 18 to 20 hyperthyroidism patients plus 17 patients who later progressed to ophthalmopathy. The roughly 91 discovery patients were randomly split 7:3 into training and test sets.

Amplification of TCR beta CDR3 regions was carried out from RNA transcripts. A first-round RT-PCR of the TCR CDR3 used the HTBI primer set with the Qiagen OneStep RT-PCR kit. A second multiplex PCR round built the libraries, followed by size selection and purification. Sequencing of the libraries was done on an Illumina HiSeq2000 using paired-end 100 bp reads. Regarding the original processing steps: SOAPnuke was used to process the raw data, with reads discarded if the reads contained adapters or uncalled bases, had a mean Phred below 15, or lacked an exact constant-primer or identifier match. COPE v1.2.5 was used to merge the high-quality paired reads, and each unique nucleotide sequence was defined as a clonotype. MiTCR v1.1 was used to align clonotypes to the IMGT TRBV, TRBD and TRBJ reference segments. The analysis was restricted to V-J combinations with a frequency above 0.0001, which together covered approximately 99% of the repertoires. A TCS score was defined as the ratio between F50 (clonal expansion) and ExV (chaos), using BLOSUM62-based TCRdist between CDR3 peptides within each V-J. Welch's t-statistics and random forest reduced around 520 V-J features to roughly 13, which were used in a naive Bayes classifier (R e1071). TCRdb cleaned the public reads at Q25 with fastp, built clones with MiXCR and kept in-frame beta chains. For every CDR3 protein sequence, its rows merge into one entry that carries the most common genes and DNA. These V and J calls derive from TCRdb rather than the authors' analysis. The sample contains 400,000 or so distinct CDR3 sequences, roughly 15% of them found a single time. The biggest ten clones account for approximately 19% of the sample.

General conclusions and limits of the study: In validation, progression to ophthalmopathy was predicted by the model with 70.59% sensitivity and around 75% specificity, a median of around 6.5 months before onset. Most expanded thyroid clonotypes (frequency above 0.001) were also detected in blood, a finding suggesting that blood repertoires may reflect thyroid immune responses. Sample size was not statistically predetermined, and blinding of investigators to group allocation was not performed. A model built on a 13 V-J signature distinguished ophthalmopathy from stable hyperthyroidism, reaching about 88% sensitivity and under 84% specificity in cross-validation and 80%/75% in testing.

As regards this clonotype: Its cognate antigen has yet to be identified. The record has no base qualities; no much larger clone is one base away.

The junction shows trimming of 6 bases on V and 4 bases on J, plus 13 bases between the germline ends. The germline V gene supplies CDR1 SNHLY and CDR2 FYNNEI. Including cysteine and phenylalanine, the CDR3 has 14 amino acids. Here the CDR3 DNA is all that survives: 42 bases in frame from base 1. Ophthalmopathy patients had moderately to severely active disease, with a Clinical Activity Score of 3 or more, a NOSPECS grade of 4 or more, and a disease duration of less than 3 months. Any patient with an uncontrolled infection, another autoimmune disease, pregnancy or lactation was excluded. Diagnoses relied on clinical symptoms, serum thyroxine and TRAb, thyroid ultrasound and orbital computed tomography. PBMCs were isolated from 10 ml of fresh peripheral blood by Ficoll-Paque density gradient centrifugation. Trizol reagent was used to extract total RNA, and RNA quality was then checked on an Agilent 2100 Bioanalyzer.

This TCR was recovered from a woman aged 60-75 years with Graves' ophthalmopathy. Recombination connected TRBV2 to TRBJ1-5; the D gene assignment is ambiguous. The specimen was blood. Here the CDR3 is given as CASRKQSRNQPQHF. In nucleotide form, the sequence is TGTGCCAGCAGAAAACAGTCTAGAAATCAGCCCCAGCATTTT.